One and the same sample provided the 16 T cell receptor beta chains below, sequenced in a study of human T cells and chemical hapten exposure. Specified time point: pre-sensitization, week 0. The treatment is: therapeutic diphenylcyclopropenone sensitization with weekly scalp DPC. Each CDR3 protein is one row after TCRdb ran MiXCR on the RACE reads. The sample carries roughly 250,000 distinct CDR3 sequences, more than 6.5% recorded once. Here the sequenced sample was whole blood, taken in connection with sensitization to the hapten diphenylcyclopropenone (DPC). The receptor set was obtained from a woman in her 40s with alopecia areata. Some clones in this sample may be carry-over from other donors' samples.

The chain employs TRBV7-9 and TRBJ1-5; D gene unclear. This CDR3 has 13 amino acids. The ends were cut back, 4 bases at V and 5 bases at J, with 9 bases in the middle. Germline-derived CDR1 and CDR2 are SEHNR and FQNEAQ (reference sequence). In nucleotides, the CDR3 is TGTGCCAGCAGCTCAAACCGGGATCAGCCCCAGCATTTT. This translates into CASSSNRDQPQHF.

This clonotype was seen a handful of times. This chain joins TRBV9 and TRBJ1-1; D gene uncertain. The V gene lost 0 bases and the J gene lost 1 base, with 7 bases spanning the gap. The CDR3 spans 14 residues. The germline V gene encodes CDR1 SGDLS and CDR2 YYNGEE. CDR3 amino acids: CASSVGTANTEAFF. The CDR3 DNA reads as TGTGCCAGCAGCGTAGGTACAGCGAACACTGAAGCTTTCTTT.

CDR3: CASKTSGSNEQFF. The CDR3, as DNA: TGTGCCAGCAAGACTAGCGGGAGCAATGAGCAGTTCTTC. The rearrangement uses TRBV2 and TRBJ2-1, with 12 positions matching TRBD2. CDR1 and CDR2 from the germline V gene are SNHLY and FYNNEI. Germline trimming cut 7 bases from V and 6 bases from J; bases unmatched to any gene: 1. This CDR3 is built from 13 residues.

This rearrangement joins TRBV29-1 to TRBJ1-2; weak D call: TRBD1 (6 bases). The CDR3 covers 12 residues. V was cut by 5 bases and J by 8 bases, with 15 bases left in between. In germline, CDR1 is SQVTM, CDR2 ANQGSEA. DNA of the CDR3: TGCAGCGTTTACGACAGGTCAGGCGGCTACACCTTC. Protein: CSVYDRSGGYTF.

This clonotype was seen only a few times. The genes are TRBV4-3 and TRBJ2-1; TRBD1 matches at 7 bases. Unmatched junction bases numbered 10, after V lost 0 bases and J lost 2 bases. The germline V gene has CDR1 LGHNA and CDR2 YSLEER. The CDR3 covers 18 residues. The chain's CDR3 is CASSQDQADRAPYNEQFF. The CDR3 region has the DNA TGCGCCAGCAGCCAAGATCAGGCCGACAGGGCCCCCTACAATGAGCAGTTCTTC.

The chain employs TRBV20-1 and TRBJ2-3; 7 nucleotides line up with TRBD1. J was trimmed by 1 base and V by 0 bases; bases with no gene match: 4. Germline lookup yields CDR1 DFQATT and CDR2 SNEGSKA (reference sequence). This CDR3 spans 15 amino acids. The CDR3 sequence: CSARDLGTGTDTQYF. The CDR3 DNA reads TGCAGTGCTAGAGATCTCGGGACAGGCACAGATACGCAGTATTTT.

The rearrangement joins TRBV27 to TRBJ2-3, with TRBD1 identical over 11 bases. The V and J ends lost 4 bases and 6 bases, in that order; junction bases with no gene match: 6. Germline V gives CDR1 MNHEY, CDR2 SMNVEV (reference sequence). This CDR3 comprises 15 residues. The CDR3 DNA reads as TGTGCCAGCAGTTACGGGACAGGGGGAGGTGATACGCAGTATTTT. Translated: CASSYGTGGGDTQYF.

At least ten counts were recorded for this clonotype. The rearrangement joins TRBV10-3 to TRBJ2-2, with 8 bases aligning to TRBD2. Trimming at V came to 10 bases and at J to 2 bases, leaving 6 bases not matched to a gene. The CDR3 spans 14 residues. Per the germline V gene, CDR1 is ENHRY and CDR2 is SYGVKD. The CDR3 nucleotides are TGTGCCACCGGGAGGGGGGAAAACACCGGGGAGCTGTTTTTT. Translating gives CATGRGENTGELFF.

The rearrangement links TRBV6-6 to TRBJ2-7; D may correspond to TRBD1 or TRBD2 (6 bases each). CDR1 MNHNY and CDR2 SVGAGI come from the germline V gene (reference sequence). The CDR3 is 11 amino acids. V shed 7 bases and J shed 5 bases, with 9 bases lying between them. The CDR3 coding sequence is TGTGCCAGCAACAGGGAGGACGAGCAGTACTTC. This translates into CASNREDEQYF.

This clonotype was detected only a few times. This chain connects TRBV11-1 to TRBJ2-4, with 8 bases fitting TRBD1. The V and J ends lost 2 bases and 3 bases, in that order; junction bases with no gene match: 6. CDR3 length: 16 residues. CDR1 SGHAT and CDR2 FQDESV come from the germline V gene (reference sequence). The CDR3 sequence is CASSLSGQVDKNIQYF. CDR3 sequence (DNA): TGTGCCAGCAGCTTATCGGGACAGGTGGACAAAAACATTCAGTACTTC.

The chain is built from TRBV5-1 and TRBJ2-7, with D possibly matching TRBD1 (5 bases). The CDR3 contains 14 residues. V was trimmed by 0 bases and J by 5 bases, leaving 12 bases between them. In germline, CDR1 is SGHRS, CDR2 YFSETQ. This CDR3 is CASSLATVGDEQYF. CDR3 nucleotide sequence: TGCGCCAGCAGCTTGGCAACGGTAGGGGACGAGCAGTACTTC.

The chain joins TRBV10-3 to TRBJ2-2, with 13 bases fitting TRBD2. Germline CDR1 ENHRY, CDR2 SYGVKD. Trimming cost V 11 bases and J 5 bases; bases outside gene matches: 5. The CDR3 extends over 14 amino acids. CDR3 amino acids: CAAETSGRTGELFF. CDR3 coding DNA: TGTGCCGCTGAGACTAGCGGGAGGACCGGGGAGCTGTTTTTT.

This chain links TRBV5-1 with TRBJ1-1; possible D gene TRBD1, 6 bases. V lost 5 bases to trimming and J lost 1 base, with 12 bases between them. The germline V gene encodes CDR1 SGHRS and CDR2 YFSETQ. The CDR3 covers 14 residues. CDR3 DNA: TGCGCCAGCAGGGTACAGGGTTCGAACACTGAAGCTTTCTTT. It yields the protein CASRVQGSNTEAFF.

This clonotype was seen a few times. This sequence joins TRBV5-1 and TRBJ2-7; 14 positions match TRBD2. J gave up 0 bases and V 8 bases, and 10 bases lay outside the gene matches. The CDR3 consists of 17 residues. Germline CDR1 SGHRS, CDR2 YFSETQ. The CDR3 loop is CASRGLAGEWNSYEQYF. The CDR3 DNA is TGCGCCAGTCGGGGACTAGCGGGAGAATGGAACTCCTACGAGCAGTACTTC.

This clonotype was picked up one time. This chain links TRBV18 with TRBJ1-1, with D unresolved. Germline V lookup: CDR1 KGHSH, CDR2 LQKENI. Between the trimmed V and J ends, which lost 3 bases and 1 base, there was a span of 6 bases. CDR3 length: 13 amino acids. The CDR3 loop is CASSPEGNTEAFF. The CDR3 DNA sequence: TGTGCCAGCTCACCTGAAGGGAACACTGAAGCTTTCTTT. The full variable domain, its missing parts supplied by reference TRBV18 and TRBJ1-1, is NAGVMQNPRHLVRRRGQEARLRCSPMKGHSHVYWYRQLPEEGLKFMVYLQKENIIDESGMPKERFSAEFPKEGPSILRIQQVVRGDSAAYFCASSPEGNTEAFFGQGTRLTVV.

The rearrangement uses TRBV5-6 and TRBJ1-5; unclear D gene. CDR1 and CDR2 (germline): SGHDT, YYEEEE. This CDR3 spans 13 amino acids. Trimming removed 2 bases at V and 10 bases at J, with 13 bases between. The CDR3 sequence: CASSFGGNSPQHF. CDR3 bases: TGTGCCAGCAGCTTCGGAGGGAACAGCCCCCAGCATTTT.